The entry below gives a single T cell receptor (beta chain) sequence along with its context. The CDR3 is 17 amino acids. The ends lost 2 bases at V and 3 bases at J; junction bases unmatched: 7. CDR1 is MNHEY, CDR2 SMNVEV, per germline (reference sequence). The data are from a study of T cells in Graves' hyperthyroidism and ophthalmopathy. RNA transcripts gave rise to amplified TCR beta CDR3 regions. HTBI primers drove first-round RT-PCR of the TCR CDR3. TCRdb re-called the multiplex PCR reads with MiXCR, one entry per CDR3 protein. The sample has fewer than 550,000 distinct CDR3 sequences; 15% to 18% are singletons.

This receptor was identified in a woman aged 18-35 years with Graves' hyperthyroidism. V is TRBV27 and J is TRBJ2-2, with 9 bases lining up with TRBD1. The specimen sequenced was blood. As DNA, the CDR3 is TGTGCCAGCAGTTTAAATCGGGACAGGGCCTACACCGGGGAGCTGTTTTTT. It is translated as CASSLNRDRAYTGELFF.